These 32 T cell receptor beta chains were sequenced from one sample in a study of cytomegalovirus exposure and HLA in healthy donors. The PCR used 60 Vbeta and 13 Jbeta primers. Produced via immunoSEQ multiplex PCR; TCRdb's table is partial and in-frame only. Found here are approximately 200,000 clones, about 81% of them singletons; the top ten hold roughly 6%. Sample: PBMCs. These receptors all stem from a woman in her fifties or sixties in good health and CMV-seropositive.

The rearrangement uses TRBV7-2 and TRBJ2-3; TRBD2 aligns across 7 bases. V shed 1 base and J 2 bases; nucleotides not matched to a gene: 6. Germline CDR1 and CDR2: SGHTA and FQGNSA. The CDR3 contains 16 residues. CDR3 DNA: TGTGCCAGCAGCTTAGACCAAGCGGGGTCCACAGATACGCAGTATTTT. Translation gives CASSLDQAGSTDTQYF.

The chain links TRBV7-8 to TRBJ1-1; D not certain. The CDR3 is 13 residues long. CDR1 SGHVS and CDR2 FQNEAQ come from the germline V gene. V dropped 5 bases and J dropped 1 base, with 8 bases sitting between them. CDR3 sequence: CASSLRENTEAFF. The CDR3, as DNA: TGTGCCAGCAGCCTCCGGGAGAACACTGAAGCTTTCTTT. The complete variable domain, with remaining parts taken from reference TRBV7-8 and TRBJ1-1, reads GAGVSQSPRYKVAKRGQDVALRCDPISGHVSLFWYQQALGQGPEFLTYFQNEAQLDKSGLPSDRFFAERPEGSVSTLKIQRTQQEDSAVYLCASSLRENTEAFFGQGTRLTVV.

The chain couples TRBV5-8 to TRBJ2-4; D is ambiguous. CDR1 and CDR2 from the germline V gene are SGHTS and YDEGEE. V was shortened by 2 bases and J by 7 bases, with 13 bases between the two germline ends. CDR3 size: 14 residues. This CDR3 reads CASSFRVFENIQYF. CDR3 nucleotides: TGTGCCAGCAGCTTTCGGGTCTTCGAGAACATTCAGTACTTC.

The chain couples TRBV10-2 to TRBJ2-7; the D gene is possibly TRBD2 (7 bases). CDR1 and CDR2 (germline): WSHSY, SAAADI. The V end was cut by 4 bases, the J end by 1 base, with 17 bases between. CDR3 size: 16 residues. CDR3 region: CASSGRGRGLSYEQYF. The CDR3 DNA is TGCGCCAGCAGTGGCCGGGGGCGGGGGCTTTCCTACGAGCAGTACTTC.

The genes are TRBV10-3 and TRBJ2-7; D may be TRBD1 (6 bases). CDR3 size: 13 residues. The germline V gene has CDR1 ENHRY and CDR2 SYGVKD. The V end was cut by 10 bases, the J end by 0 bases, with 13 bases between. The CDR3 here is CANSDSYSYEQYF. The CDR3 nucleotides are TGTGCCAATTCGGACAGCTACTCCTACGAGCAGTACTTC.

V and J are TRBV10-3 and TRBJ1-2; possible D gene TRBD1, 6 bases. Between the trimmed V and J ends, which lost 11 bases and 4 bases, there was a span of 23 bases. This CDR3 has 15 residues. CDR1 ENHRY and CDR2 SYGVKD come from the germline V gene. The CDR3 here is CAASGGAKGSYGYTF. CDR3 in DNA: TGTGCCGCTTCGGGGGGCGCGAAGGGTAGCTATGGCTACACCTTC.

The table lists this clone with a few counts. CDR3 protein: CASSREASGTGMEDTQYF. The CDR3, as DNA: TGTGCCAGTAGTAGAGAGGCAAGCGGGACAGGGATGGAAGATACGCAGTATTTT. The chain couples TRBV19 to TRBJ2-3; 9 bases fit TRBD1. The trim removed 4 bases at V and 5 bases at J, leaving 16 bases unmatched. CDR1 LNHDA and CDR2 SQIVND come from the germline V gene (reference sequence). The CDR3 is made up of 18 amino acids.

The chain links TRBV11-2 to TRBJ1-1; TRBD1 agrees at 9 bases. CDR1 and CDR2 from the germline V gene are SGHAT and FQNNGV. CDR3 length: 13 residues. The trim removed 0 bases at V and 11 bases at J, leaving 4 bases unmatched. The CDR3 nucleotides are TGTGCCAGCAGCTTAGATGGGACAGGGTCGGCTTTCTTT. This gives the protein CASSLDGTGSAFF.

The V and J genes are TRBV6-1 and TRBJ2-1, with 9 bases aligning to TRBD2. Germline V gives CDR1 MNHNS, CDR2 SASEGT. This CDR3 is 15 amino acids long. With V trimmed by 3 bases and J by 7 bases, 7 bases remained unmatched. CDR3: CASSDRLAGNNEQFF. Here the CDR3 DNA reads TGTGCCAGCAGTGATCGGCTAGCGGGAAATAATGAGCAGTTCTTC.

The chain joins TRBV18 to TRBJ1-2, with a weak D call TRBD1 (5 bases). The V gene lost 6 bases and the J gene lost 0 bases, with 8 bases spanning the gap. Germline values: CDR1 KGHSH, CDR2 LQKENI. The CDR3 totals 13 residues. DNA of the CDR3: TGTGCCAGCTCGCAGGACACTAACTATGGCTACACCTTC. It codes for CASSQDTNYGYTF. Drawing the rest from reference TRBV18 and TRBJ1-2, the complete variable domain is NAGVMQNPRHLVRRRGQEARLRCSPMKGHSHVYWYRQLPEEGLKFMVYLQKENIIDESGMPKERFSAEFPKEGPSILRIQQVVRGDSAAYFCASSQDTNYGYTFGSGTRLTVV.

The table lists this clone with a few counts. V usage is TRBV6-6 and J usage is TRBJ1-1, with 8 bases aligning to TRBD1. V lost 2 bases and J lost 5; bases outside the gene matches: 10. Looked up from germline, CDR1 is MNHNY and CDR2 is SVGAGI (reference sequence). This CDR3 region has 16 residues. CDR3 protein: CASSYGPGGLRTEAFF. Here the CDR3 DNA reads TGTGCCAGCAGTTACGGGCCAGGGGGCTTAAGGACTGAAGCTTTCTTT.

This clone was recorded a few times. The chain carries TRBV5-5 and TRBJ2-7; 8 bases are shared with TRBD1. The J segment lost 3 bases and the V segment lost 3 bases, leaving 11 bases of the junction unmatched. CDR1 is SGHKS and CDR2 is YYEKEE in the germline V gene (reference sequence). The CDR3 extends over 16 amino acids. DNA for the CDR3: TGTGCCAGCAGCTCTGGTGAAAGGACAGGGAACTACGAGCAGTACTTC. This translates into CASSSGERTGNYEQYF.

This rearrangement joins TRBV7-9 to TRBJ1-5, with no clear D. The germline V gene has CDR1 SEHNR and CDR2 FQNEAQ (reference sequence). The CDR3 runs 14 residues. V lost 4 bases and J 0 bases, leaving 7 bases between the germline ends. The CDR3 loop is CASSYTDSNQPQHF. CDR3 DNA: TGTGCCAGCAGCTATACAGATAGCAATCAGCCCCAGCATTTT.

The J gene is TRBJ2-7, the V gene TRBV30; a weak D match, TRBD1 (5 bases). This CDR3 contains 14 residues. Trimming took 2 bases from V and 2 from J, leaving 13 bases between them. Per germline, CDR1 GTSNPN and CDR2 SVGIG (reference sequence). CDR3 DNA sequence: TGTGCCTGGAGTACACAAACAGGTACCTACGAGCAGTACTTC. Its protein product is CAWSTQTGTYEQYF.

CDR3 in amino acids: CASSHPGLAETGELFF. In nucleotides, the CDR3 is TGTGCCAGCAGCCACCCCGGGCTAGCGGAAACCGGGGAGCTGTTTTTT. V is TRBV11-2 and J is TRBJ2-2, with 7 bases identical to TRBD2. Germline assignment: CDR1 SGHAT and CDR2 FQNNGV. Unmatched junction bases numbered 11, after V lost 5 bases and J lost 5 bases. This CDR3 has 16 residues.

This clone appeared a few times. This chain connects TRBV18 to TRBJ2-5; D call uncertain. This CDR3 is 12 amino acids long. Germline lookup yields CDR1 KGHSH and CDR2 LQKENI. Trimming removed 3 bases at V and 4 bases at J, with 6 bases between. The chain's CDR3 is CASSPPGETQYF. The CDR3 DNA is TGTGCCAGCTCACCCCCCGGAGAGACCCAGTACTTC.

CDR3 protein: CASSPRGTSGGIDTQYF. CDR3 in DNA: TGTGCCAGCAGCCCCAGGGGGACTAGCGGGGGTATAGATACGCAGTATTTT. V gene TRBV13 combines with J gene TRBJ2-3; the match to TRBD2 covers 14 bases. V lost 5 bases and J lost 5; bases outside the gene matches: 9. The CDR3 is made up of 17 amino acids. Germline-derived CDR1 and CDR2 are PRHDT and FYEKMQ (reference sequence).

The chain couples TRBV5-1 to TRBJ1-2; 10 positions match TRBD1. The V and J ends lost 0 bases and 8 bases, in that order; junction bases with no gene match: 7. CDR1 and CDR2 from the germline V gene are SGHRS and YFSETQ. The CDR3 sequence is 15 residues long. The CDR3 here is CASSLGTGGDFGYTF. The CDR3 DNA is TGCGCCAGCAGCTTGGGGACAGGGGGGGACTTCGGCTACACCTTC.

The chain has TRBV4-3 and TRBJ2-6, with a weak D call TRBD2 (5 bases). V lost 0 bases, J lost 0 bases, and 12 bases lay in between. From germline, CDR1 is LGHNA and CDR2 YSLEER. CDR3 length: 18 amino acids. Here the CDR3 DNA reads TGCGCCAGCAGCCAAGATCCCGGGATAGACTCTGGGGCCAACGTCCTGACTTTC. Protein: CASSQDPGIDSGANVLTF.

The chain employs TRBV14 and TRBJ2-1; D is unresolved. V was trimmed by 1 base and J by 9 bases, leaving 10 bases between them. This CDR3 spans 13 amino acids. Germline CDR1 and CDR2: SGHDN and FVKESK. CDR3 region: CASSQVSRSEQFF. In nucleotides, the CDR3 is TGTGCCAGCAGCCAAGTATCTAGGAGTGAGCAGTTCTTC.

This chain uses TRBV7-9 with TRBJ2-5, with 8 bases lining up with TRBD2. Germline assignment: CDR1 SEHNR and CDR2 FQNEAQ (reference sequence). J gave up 4 bases and V 2 bases, and 6 bases lay outside the gene matches. This CDR3 comprises 15 residues. The DNA of the CDR3 is TGTGCCAGCAGCTTATTCGGGGGGGGACGAGAGACCCAGTACTTC. It specifies CASSLFGGGRETQYF.

This clone was picked up a small number of times. The chain recombines TRBV19 with TRBJ2-1; possible D gene TRBD2, 6 bases. The V gene's germline CDR1 is LNHDA and CDR2 SQIVND (reference sequence). This CDR3 is 13 amino acids long. Trimming took off 3 bases at V and 8 bases at J, with 11 bases between the two ends. The CDR3 DNA is TGTGCCAGTAGTATTAGGACTAAAGATGAGCAGTTCTTC. Translating it yields CASSIRTKDEQFF.

A remark on this clone: Germline and junction disagree at one end, which may indicate a read error. Here the CDR3 DNA reads TGTGCCAGCTCACCACCGGCAGCTCCCCTCAACAGTCAGTACTTC. Its translation: CASSPPAAPLNSQYF. This rearrangement joins TRBV18 to TRBJ2-4; no clear D gene. The CDR3 has 15 residues. Germline V gene sequence: CDR1 KGHSH, CDR2 LQKENI.

The chain carries TRBV7-6 and TRBJ2-2, with D possibly TRBD1 on 6 matching bases. The CDR3 length is 15 residues. Trimming cost V 1 base and J 7 bases, with 13 bases left between them. Per the germline V gene, CDR1 is SGHVS and CDR2 is FNYEAQ. This CDR3 reads CASSLDTGLDGELFF. The CDR3 region has the DNA TGTGCCAGCAGCTTAGATACAGGGCTGGACGGGGAGCTGTTTTTT.

In regard to this clone: One end of the junction varies from germline; a read error may be responsible. The chain employs TRBV7-2 and TRBJ1-2; TRBD1 agrees at 7 bases. Germline-derived CDR1 and CDR2 are SGHTA and FQGNSA. The CDR3 is 16 residues long. DNA of the CDR3: TGTGCCAGCACCTTAGGGACAGCCATTTACAACTATGGCTACACCTTC. Encoded protein: CASTLGTAIYNYGYTF. The whole variable domain, filled in from reference TRBV7-2 and TRBJ1-2, reads GAGVSQSPSNKVTEKGKDVELRCDPISGHTALYWYRQSLGQGLEFLIYFQGNSAPDKSGLPSDRFSAERTGGSVSTLTIQRTQQEDSAVYLCASTLGTAIYNYGYTFGSGTRLTVV.

This chain connects TRBV5-4 to TRBJ2-5; 8 bases fit TRBD1. This CDR3 is 14 amino acids long. Germline V lookup: CDR1 SGHNT, CDR2 YYREEE (reference sequence). The V gene end was trimmed by 0 bases and the J gene end by 2 bases; junction bases not matched to a gene: 0. Written as DNA, the CDR3 is TGTGCCAGCAGCTTGGGGACAGGGCAAGAGACCCAGTACTTC. It specifies CASSLGTGQETQYF.

J is TRBJ1-1 and V is TRBV28; D gene ambiguous. Germline V CDR1 and CDR2: MDHEN, SYDVKM. CDR3 size: 14 residues. V dropped 5 bases and J dropped 6 bases, with 16 bases sitting between them. DNA of the CDR3: TGTGCCAGCAGTGCCCCAGTGCCGTCCGCTGAAGCTTTCTTT. This encodes CASSAPVPSAEAFF. Combining the CDR3 with reference TRBV28 and TRBJ1-1 gives the whole variable domain DVKVTQSSRYLVKRTGEKVFLECVQDMDHENMFWYRQDPGLGLRLIYFSYDVKMKEKGDIPEGYSVSREKKERFSLILESASTNQTSMYLCASSAPVPSAEAFFGQGTRLTVV.

The J gene is TRBJ2-1, the V gene TRBV28; 11 bases are a match to TRBD2. Trimming took 3 bases from V and 3 from J; bases not matched to a gene: 4. Germline assignment: CDR1 MDHEN and CDR2 SYDVKM. This CDR3 has 16 residues. CDR3 amino acids: CASSFVAGGFYNEQFF. CDR3 nucleotide sequence: TGTGCCAGCAGTTTCGTAGCGGGGGGGTTCTACAATGAGCAGTTCTTC.

The chain recombines TRBV7-2 with TRBJ2-1, with 8 bases aligning to TRBD2. The CDR3 length is 12 residues. The trim removed 3 bases at V and 10 bases at J, leaving 2 bases unmatched. Germline V gene lookup returns CDR1 SGHTA and CDR2 FQGNSA. The CDR3 region is CASSFLAGEQFF. CDR3 DNA sequence: TGTGCCAGCAGCTTCCTAGCGGGCGAGCAGTTCTTC.

CDR3 amino acids: CATSRTGLAERRRSYNEQFF. CDR3 in DNA: TGTGCCACCAGCAGAACCGGACTAGCGGAGAGACGGCGGTCCTACAATGAGCAGTTCTTC. The chain has TRBV15 and TRBJ2-1, with TRBD2 matching 10 bases. V gave up 2 bases and J gave up 1 base; unmatched junction bases: 14. This CDR3 comprises 20 residues. In germline, CDR1 is LNHNV, CDR2 YYDKDF (reference sequence).

This chain joins TRBV30 and TRBJ1-3; no definite D call. The germline V and J ends were trimmed by 2 bases and 2 bases, with 10 bases remaining between them. The CDR3 sequence is 14 residues long. CDR1 GTSNPN and CDR2 SVGIG come from the germline V gene (reference sequence). CDR3 amino acids: CAWSPTGAGNTIYF. The CDR3 nucleotides are TGTGCCTGGAGTCCCACGGGAGCTGGAAACACCATATATTTT. Supplemented by reference TRBV30 and TRBJ1-3, the full variable domain reads SQTIHQWPATLVQPVGSPLSLECTVEGTSNPNLYWYRQAAGRGLQLLFYSVGIGQISSEVPQNLSASRPQDRQFILSSKKLLLSDSGFYLCAWSPTGAGNTIYFGEGSWLTVV.

V and J are TRBV27 and TRBJ1-2, with TRBD1 as a possible D gene (6 bases). The CDR3 has 14 amino acids. CDR1 MNHEY and CDR2 SMNVEV come from the germline V gene (reference sequence). The V and J ends lost 6 bases and 4 bases respectively, with 15 bases between them. The CDR3: CASSTGEGGYGYTF. The CDR3, as DNA: TGTGCCAGCAGCACCGGGGAGGGGGGCTATGGCTACACCTTC.